This T cell receptor (beta chain) is drawn from a study of T cell responses to AZD1222 COVID-19 vaccine. Study-level findings and limits: Repertoires were sampled only after the peak T cell response. The CD4 TCRs associated with vaccination extended across spike and predominated at 160-218 and 743-854.

Concerning this clone itself: As yet, its antigen is unknown.

V was trimmed by 6 bases and J by 1 base, leaving 9 bases between them. This CDR3 is built from 13 residues. Data came from immunoSEQ multiplex PCR; TCRdb stores just in-frame clones and leaves some out. The repertoire holds 130,000 or so clones, with 70% to 90% as singletons. This receptor was identified in an adult who received the AZD1222 COVID-19 vaccine. The chain couples TRBV12-3 or TRBV12-4 to TRBJ1-2; unclear D gene. The source material was peripheral blood, sampled 28 days after the second AZD1222 dose. CDR3 bases: TGTGCCAGCAGCCGTCAGAATAACTATGGCTACACCTTC. Its translation: CASSRQNNYGYTF.